The TCR beta chain under discussion was sequenced for a study of shared clonotypes between healthy human individuals. General study points: Despite large depth, sorted-subset datasets appeared incompletely sequenced. Generally, estimated richness proved larger in naive subsets than it did in memory subsets.

Profiling relied on immunoSEQ multiplex PCR, and the TCRdb table lists in-frame clones only, not all of them. The data hold about 2,100,000 clones, with about 92% observed a single time. Of note for this clone: Its cognate antigen is unknown.

CD8 cells classed as naive were CD45RO-negative and positively selected for CCR7, excluding terminally differentiated effector memory CD45RA+ cells. Healthy HIV-negative adults without recent acute infections or vaccinations served as donors. The receptor was isolated from a young man in good health. Some clones in this sample may be carry-over from other donors' samples. The specimen sequenced was naive CD8+ T cells from PBMCs.

CDR3 sequence (DNA): TGTGCCAGCAGCCCTACCTCCAGGGGAAACATTCAGTACTTC. Amino acids: CASSPTSRGNIQYF. The chain uses TRBV7-9 and TRBJ2-4; a weak D match, TRBD1 (6 bases). Trimming stripped 5 bases from V and 6 bases from J, with 14 bases between. Germline CDR1 reads SEHNR; CDR2 reads FQNEAQ (reference sequence). The CDR3 totals 14 residues.